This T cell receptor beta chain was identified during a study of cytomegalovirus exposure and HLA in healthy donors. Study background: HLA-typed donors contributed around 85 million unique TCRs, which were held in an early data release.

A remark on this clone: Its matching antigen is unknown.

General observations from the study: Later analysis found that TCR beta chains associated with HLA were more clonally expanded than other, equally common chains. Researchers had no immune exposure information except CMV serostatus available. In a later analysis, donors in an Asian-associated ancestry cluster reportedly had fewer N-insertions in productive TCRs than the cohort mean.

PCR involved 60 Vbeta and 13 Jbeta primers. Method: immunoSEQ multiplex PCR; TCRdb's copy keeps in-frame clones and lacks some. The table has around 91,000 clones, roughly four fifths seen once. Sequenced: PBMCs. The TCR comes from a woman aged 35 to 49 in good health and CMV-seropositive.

The CDR3 here is CASSLDAGETQYF. CDR3 nucleotide sequence: TGTGCCAGCAGCCTGGACGCAGGGGAGACCCAGTACTTC. The V call is TRBV4-2, the J call TRBJ2-5; possible D gene TRBD1, 5 bases. Trimming removed 4 bases from V and 5 bases from J, with 11 bases in between. The CDR3 spans 13 residues. CDR1 is LGHNA and CDR2 is YNFKEQ in the germline V gene.